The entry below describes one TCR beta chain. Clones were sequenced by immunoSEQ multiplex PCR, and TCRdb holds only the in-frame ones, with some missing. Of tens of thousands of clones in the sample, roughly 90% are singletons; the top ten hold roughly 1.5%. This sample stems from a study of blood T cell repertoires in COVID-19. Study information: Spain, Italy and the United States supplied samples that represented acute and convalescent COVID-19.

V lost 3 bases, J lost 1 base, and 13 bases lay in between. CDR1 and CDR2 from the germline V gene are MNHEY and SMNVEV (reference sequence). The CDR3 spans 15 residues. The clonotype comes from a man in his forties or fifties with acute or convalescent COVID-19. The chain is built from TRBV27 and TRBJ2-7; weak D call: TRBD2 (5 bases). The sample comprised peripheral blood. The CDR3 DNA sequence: TGTGCCAGCAGTTTCCGGTTTGGCGGGTCCTACGAGCAGTACTTC. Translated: CASSFRFGGSYEQYF.